This entry features one T cell receptor (beta chain) sequence. There is no known antigen for this receptor. No much larger clonotype is one base removed from it; base qualities were not supplied. This specimen's time point label, per the study, means: week 5, during vaccination. Every vaccine dose consisted of 300 ug of a 20-mer mutant IDH1 peptide in Montanide, administered subcutaneously together with topical imiquimod. The donors had newly diagnosed IDH1-mutant astrocytomas of WHO grade 3 or 4 that showed loss of nuclear ATRX. The samples were drawn from NOA16, a multicentre, single-arm, open-label phase I trial in Germany that tested a mutant IDH1 peptide vaccine in humans for the first time. Genomic DNA for TCRB sequencing was isolated from EDTA blood with the DNeasy Blood and Tissue Kit. The library came from the immunoSEQ multiplex PCR assay. Rearranged TCR beta chain sequences were amplified with the hsTCRB Kit following the manufacturer's protocol. Sequencing of TCRB libraries was carried out on an Illumina MiSeq. In the original analysis: The kit vendor's proprietary platform handled demultiplexing, trimming and gene mapping. TCRdb carries this immuneACCESS record with in-frame sequences only. Its versions omit some clonotypes, under half of them owing to an unresolved V gene in the studies checked, with the rest unexplained. That table is the source of V, J and clone size, and D and trimming were worked out from the DNA. In this sample the table shows over 50,000 clones, 80% to 90% of which occur a single time. About 4.6% of the sample is held by the ten biggest clonotypes.

The sample comes from a study of a mutant IDH1 vaccine in newly diagnosed glioma (dated by TCRdb to about 2021). For context, the study as a whole: Patients received eight vaccinations in weeks 1, 3, 5, 7, 11, 15, 19 and 23, corresponding to visits V03 through V10. Vaccination started 4-6 weeks after radiotherapy alone, or was given together with temozolomide cycles in the groups whose treatment included chemotherapy. Of the 32 patients who were treated, 62.5% were male and about 40% were female, and the mean age was around 41 years. Prior to enrollment, standard therapy consisting of radiotherapy alone, temozolomide alone, or radiochemotherapy with temozolomide had been administered to patients, with the combination being received by most patients. Peripheral blood samples were drawn at six visits, namely V03 (baseline), V05, V07, V10, V12 and V13. Longitudinal TCRB deep sequencing was done for 25 to 30 treated patients, wherever samples were available for exploratory analyses.

CDR1 and CDR2 (SGHRS, YFSETQ) derive from the germline V gene. From its cysteine to its phenylalanine, the CDR3 spans 15 amino acids. The kept DNA is CDR3 alone, 45 bases in frame from the first base. The junction carries 11 bases between V and J, which are trimmed by 0 bases and 2 bases respectively. What the study reported, not specific to this receptor: Availability determined which PBMC samples were chosen for TCRB deep sequencing. The authors stated that sample limitations prevented analyses of patient blood samples from being reproduced. Immune responses induced by the vaccine were seen in more than 85% of patients across multiple MHC alleles. Pseudoprogression seemed to be unrelated to changes in the top peripheral T cell clonotypes found by TCRB sequencing.

The receptor was isolated from a middle-aged woman with glioma. The rearrangement combines TRBV5-1 with TRBJ1-2, with TRBD1 as a weak D call on 6 bases. This specimen was PBMCs, taken from a glioma patient whose treatment included an IDH1 peptide vaccine. The nucleotides read TGCGCCAGCAGCTTGGCCGTGGGACAAAACTATGGCTACACCTTC. The translation is CASSLAVGQNYGYTF.